The 2 T cell receptor beta chains below come from one sample, sequenced in a study of OX40 agonist ivuxolimab in advanced cancers. The library was made by the immunoSEQ multiplex PCR assay. TCRdb holds this immuneACCESS table with in-frame rearrangements only. Some clones are missing; in checked studies, unresolved V genes explain under half, and the rest has no known cause. In all, the sample holds just over 40,000 clones, and 88% of those were seen once. The ten largest clones take up around 25% of the sample. Sequenced material: CD4+ or CD8+ T cells sorted from blood, taken in a trial of the OX40 agonist ivuxolimab. These receptors were taken from an adult with an advanced solid tumor such as melanoma, head and neck, liver or kidney cancer.

V is TRBV6-5 and J is TRBJ1-2; the D gene is possibly TRBD1 (5 bases). CDR1 is MNHEY and CDR2 is SVGAGI in the germline V gene. This CDR3 has 14 amino acids. The V end lost 4 bases, the J end lost 7 bases, and 16 bases lay between the germline ends. CDR3 sequence reads: CASSFRGDESGYTF. For the CDR3, the DNA is TGTGCCAGCAGTTTCCGGGGGGATGAGAGTGGCTACACCTTC.

The chain uses TRBV12-5 and TRBJ2-5; 7 nucleotides agree with TRBD2. This CDR3 has 14 residues. Per the germline V gene, CDR1 is LGHNT and CDR2 is FRNRAP. V dropped 6 bases and J dropped 5; count of bases not matched to a gene: 9. DNA of the CDR3: TGTGCTAGTGGGCCCGGAGTGGGGGGGGAGACCCAGTACTTC. It specifies CASGPGVGGETQYF.